The 14 T cell receptor beta chains below all came from one sample that was sequenced in a study of blood T cell repertoires in COVID-19. This table comes from immunoSEQ multiplex PCR, and its TCRdb copy is limited to in-frame clones, with some not included. Seen here are more than 110,000 clones, approximately 84% observed once, and the top ten hold 4.5% to 7%. The sample was PBMCs or T cells enriched from blood (not recorded which). These receptors were taken from a man aged 40-55 years with acute COVID-19.

This chain connects TRBV4-1 to TRBJ2-7; D might be TRBD2 (5 bases). The CDR3 consists of 15 residues. The germline V and J ends were trimmed by 0 bases and 0 bases, with 9 bases remaining between them. CDR1 and CDR2 (germline): MGHRA, YSYEKL. CDR3 coding DNA: TGCGCCAGCAGCCAAGATCTGGGGAGCTCCTACGAGCAGTACTTC. It specifies CASSQDLGSSYEQYF.

The chain carries TRBV6-2 or TRBV6-3 and TRBJ2-4; 8 bases map to TRBD2. Germline CDR1 reads MNHEY; CDR2 reads SVGEGT. V shed 4 bases and J 0 bases; nucleotides not matched to a gene: 8. The CDR3 loop spans 17 amino acids. The CDR3: CASSFRREGIAKNIQYF. CDR3 nucleotides: TGTGCCAGCAGTTTTCGACGGGAGGGAATAGCCAAAAACATTCAGTACTTC.

The V and J genes are TRBV6-2 or TRBV6-3 and TRBJ1-5; 10 bases match TRBD1. The CDR3 extends over 15 amino acids. The V and J ends lost 4 bases and 7 bases, in that order; junction bases with no gene match: 7. CDR1 and CDR2 (germline): MNHEY, SVGEGT. CDR3 bases: TGTGCCAGCAGTTTGGACAGGGGGTCACCCCAGCCCCAGCATTTT. Protein product: CASSLDRGSPQPQHF.

The J gene is TRBJ1-1, the V gene TRBV7-9, with D uncertain. CDR3 length equals 12 residues. V was trimmed by 5 bases and J by 5 bases, leaving 9 bases between them. The germline CDR1 and CDR2 sequences are SEHNR and FQNEAQ (reference sequence). The CDR3 region is CASSPLPTEAFF. The CDR3 DNA sequence: TGTGCCAGCAGCCCACTACCTACTGAAGCTTTCTTT.

The chain employs TRBV10-3 and TRBJ2-2; 7 bases are a match to TRBD2. Germline assignment: CDR1 ENHRY and CDR2 SYGVKD. The CDR3 contains 14 residues. J was trimmed by 6 bases and V by 2 bases; bases with no gene match: 3. CDR3 nucleotides: TGTGCCATCAGTGAGGGGAGGGTGGCCGGGGAGCTGTTTTTT. It translates to CAISEGRVAGELFF.

CDR3 in amino acids: CASSPQGRGRTEAFF. The CDR3 DNA sequence: TGTGCCAGCTCACCACAGGGCAGGGGGCGAACTGAAGCTTTCTTT. This chain links TRBV18 with TRBJ1-1; TRBD1 aligns across 8 bases. The CDR3 sequence is 15 residues long. V was clipped by 1 base and J by 5 bases; unmatched bases: 6. In germline, CDR1 is KGHSH, CDR2 LQKENI.

The V call is TRBV7-2, the J call TRBJ1-4; D possibly corresponds to TRBD1 (5 bases). The CDR3 runs to 14 residues. Per germline, CDR1 SGHTA and CDR2 FQGNSA. V was pared by 2 bases and J by 8 bases, with 12 bases between. The CDR3 DNA sequence: TGTGCCAGCAGCTTATACCAGGGTGAGGAAAAACTGTTTTTT. This gives the protein CASSLYQGEEKLFF.

The chain couples TRBV7-9 to TRBJ1-2, with TRBD1 matching 11 bases. The trim removed 6 bases at V and 5 bases at J, leaving 8 bases unmatched. The length of the CDR3 is 15 residues. Germline CDR1 SEHNR, CDR2 FQNEAQ (reference sequence). CDR3 nucleotide sequence: TGTGCCAGCAGGAAAGGGACAGGGGGAGAATATGGCTACACCTTC. The encoded protein is CASRKGTGGEYGYTF.

CDR3: CASSLRYRNTEAFF. For the CDR3, the DNA is TGCGCCAGCAGCCTCAGGTATCGGAACACTGAAGCTTTCTTT. The J gene is TRBJ1-1, the V gene TRBV4-3; D is uncertain. CDR1 LGHNA and CDR2 YSLEER come from the germline V gene. CDR3 length: 14 amino acids. The V gene lost 4 bases and the J gene lost 1 base, with 10 bases spanning the gap.

In DNA form, the CDR3 reads TGTGCCAGCACCCTCCGGCAGGCTACCGATAACACTGAAGCTTTCTTT. It is translated as CASTLRQATDNTEAFF. This sequence joins TRBV2 and TRBJ1-1; D is undetermined. Trimming removed 7 bases from V and 2 bases from J, with 20 bases in between. Germline lookup yields CDR1 SNHLY and CDR2 FYNNEI. The CDR3 spans 16 residues.

The chain is built from TRBV6-2 or TRBV6-3 and TRBJ2-1; 8 bases agree with TRBD2. V was pared by 2 bases and J by 2 bases, with 2 bases of the junction left unmatched. From germline, CDR1 is MNHEY and CDR2 SVGEGT. The CDR3 length is 15 residues. CDR3: CASSYPGLAYNEQFF. The CDR3 nucleotides are TGTGCCAGCAGTTACCCGGGACTAGCCTACAATGAGCAGTTCTTC.

The chain has TRBV2 and TRBJ1-5, with D unclear. The V end lost 8 bases, the J end lost 2 bases, and 10 bases lay between the germline ends. Germline CDR1 reads SNHLY; CDR2 reads FYNNEI. This CDR3 is built from 13 residues. In DNA form, the CDR3 reads TGTGCCAGCGAGTTTTCGGGCAATCAGCCCCAGCATTTT. Translating it yields CASEFSGNQPQHF.

The V and J genes are TRBV19 and TRBJ2-1, with 10 bases that match TRBD2. The V and J ends lost 2 bases and 0 bases, in that order; junction bases with no gene match: 7. Germline loops: CDR1 LNHDA, CDR2 SQIVND (reference sequence). This CDR3 region has 18 residues. The CDR3 is CASSIRPSGSFSYNEQFF. The CDR3 region has the DNA TGTGCCAGTAGTATAAGGCCTAGCGGGAGTTTCTCCTACAATGAGCAGTTCTTC.

The J gene is TRBJ1-1, the V gene TRBV28; 7 nucleotides align to TRBD1. V shed 6 bases, J shed 3 bases, and the junction held 10 bases outside the gene matches. Germline-derived CDR1 and CDR2 are MDHEN and SYDVKM. This CDR3 spans 15 amino acids. CDR3: CASRSTTGADTEAFF. The CDR3 DNA sequence: TGTGCCAGCAGATCAACCACAGGGGCGGACACTGAAGCTTTCTTT.